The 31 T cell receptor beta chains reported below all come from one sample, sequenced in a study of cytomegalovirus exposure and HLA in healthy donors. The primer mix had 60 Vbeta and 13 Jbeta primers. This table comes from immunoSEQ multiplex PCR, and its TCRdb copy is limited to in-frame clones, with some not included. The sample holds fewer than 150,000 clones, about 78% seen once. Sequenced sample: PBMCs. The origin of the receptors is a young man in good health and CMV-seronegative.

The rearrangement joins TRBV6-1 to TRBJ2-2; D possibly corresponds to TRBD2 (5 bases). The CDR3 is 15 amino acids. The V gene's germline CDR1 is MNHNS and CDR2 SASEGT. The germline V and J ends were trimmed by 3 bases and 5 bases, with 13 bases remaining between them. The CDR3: CASSDPGSTTGELFF. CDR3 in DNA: TGTGCCAGCAGTGACCCGGGAAGCACGACCGGGGAGCTGTTTTTT.

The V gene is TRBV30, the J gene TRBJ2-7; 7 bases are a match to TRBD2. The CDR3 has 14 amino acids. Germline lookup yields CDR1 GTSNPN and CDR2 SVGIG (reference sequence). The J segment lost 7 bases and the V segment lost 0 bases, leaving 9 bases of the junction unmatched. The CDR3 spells CAWSVRSGMKEQYF. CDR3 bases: TGTGCCTGGAGTGTACGGAGCGGGATGAAAGAGCAGTACTTC.

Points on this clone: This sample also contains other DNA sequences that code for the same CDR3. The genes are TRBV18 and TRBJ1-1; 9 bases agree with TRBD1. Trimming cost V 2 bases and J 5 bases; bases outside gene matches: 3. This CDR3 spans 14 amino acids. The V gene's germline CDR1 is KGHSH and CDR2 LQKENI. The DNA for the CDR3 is TGTGCCAGCTCACCAGGGACAGGGAATACTGAAGCTTTCTTT. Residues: CASSPGTGNTEAFF.

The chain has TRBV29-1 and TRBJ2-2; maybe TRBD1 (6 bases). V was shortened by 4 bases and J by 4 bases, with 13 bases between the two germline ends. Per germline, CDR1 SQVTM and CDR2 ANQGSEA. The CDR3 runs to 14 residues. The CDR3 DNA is TGCAGCGTTGGGCTACAGGGACCCACCGGGGAGCTGTTTTTT. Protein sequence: CSVGLQGPTGELFF.

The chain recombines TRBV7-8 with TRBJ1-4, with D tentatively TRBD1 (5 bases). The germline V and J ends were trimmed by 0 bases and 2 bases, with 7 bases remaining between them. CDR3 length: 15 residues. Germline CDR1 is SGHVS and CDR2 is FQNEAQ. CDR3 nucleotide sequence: TGTGCCAGCAGCTTAGCCTCAGGGACTAATGAAAAACTGTTTTTT. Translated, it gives CASSLASGTNEKLFF.

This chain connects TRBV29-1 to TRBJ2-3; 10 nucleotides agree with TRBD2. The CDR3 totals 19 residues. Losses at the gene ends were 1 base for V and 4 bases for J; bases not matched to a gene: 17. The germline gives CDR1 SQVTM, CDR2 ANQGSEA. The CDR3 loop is CSVEVNSGGPNVEADTQYF. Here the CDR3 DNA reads TGCAGCGTTGAAGTAAATAGCGGGGGGCCAAACGTGGAGGCAGATACGCAGTATTTT.

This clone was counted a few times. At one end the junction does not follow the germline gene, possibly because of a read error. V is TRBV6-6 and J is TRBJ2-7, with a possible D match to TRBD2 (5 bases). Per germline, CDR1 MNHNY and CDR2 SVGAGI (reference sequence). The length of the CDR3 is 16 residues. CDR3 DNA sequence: TGTGCCAGCAGCCCCTTCATTGAGGGAGCCTCCCACGAGCAGTACTTC. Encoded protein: CASSPFIEGASHEQYF.

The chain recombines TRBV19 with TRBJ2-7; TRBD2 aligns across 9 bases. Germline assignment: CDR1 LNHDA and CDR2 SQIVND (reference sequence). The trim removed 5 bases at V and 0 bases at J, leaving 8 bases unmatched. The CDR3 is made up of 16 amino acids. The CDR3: CASSAGTSRYSYEQYF. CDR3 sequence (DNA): TGTGCCAGTAGTGCCGGGACTAGCCGATACTCCTACGAGCAGTACTTC.

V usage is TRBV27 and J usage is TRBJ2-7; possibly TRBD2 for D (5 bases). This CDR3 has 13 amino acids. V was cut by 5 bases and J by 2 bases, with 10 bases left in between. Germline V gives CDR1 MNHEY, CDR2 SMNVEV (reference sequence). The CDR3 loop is CASSPHGAYEQYF. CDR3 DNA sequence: TGTGCCAGCAGTCCACACGGGGCCTACGAGCAGTACTTC.

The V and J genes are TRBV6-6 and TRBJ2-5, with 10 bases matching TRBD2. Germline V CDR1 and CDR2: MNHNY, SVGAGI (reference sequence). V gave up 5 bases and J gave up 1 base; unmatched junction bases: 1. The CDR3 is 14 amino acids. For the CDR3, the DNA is TGTGCCAGCAGTCTAGCGGGAGTCCAAGAGACCCAGTACTTC. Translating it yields CASSLAGVQETQYF.

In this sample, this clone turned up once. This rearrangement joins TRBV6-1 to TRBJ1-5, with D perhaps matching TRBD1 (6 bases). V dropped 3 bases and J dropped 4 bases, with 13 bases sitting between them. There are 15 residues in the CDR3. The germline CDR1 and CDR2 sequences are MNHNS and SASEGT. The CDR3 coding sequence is TGTGCCAGCAGTGACCAAGGGAGGGGGAATCAGCCCCAGCATTTT. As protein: CASSDQGRGNQPQHF.

The CDR3, as DNA: TGTGCCAGCAGGGAGACCGGGACAGGGAGAGGTGGCTACACCTTC. It translates to CASRETGTGRGGYTF. The J gene is TRBJ1-2, the V gene TRBV28; 9 nucleotides line up with TRBD1. J lost 7 bases, V lost 6 bases, and 12 bases had no gene match. The CDR3 consists of 15 residues. CDR1 and CDR2 (germline): MDHEN, SYDVKM.

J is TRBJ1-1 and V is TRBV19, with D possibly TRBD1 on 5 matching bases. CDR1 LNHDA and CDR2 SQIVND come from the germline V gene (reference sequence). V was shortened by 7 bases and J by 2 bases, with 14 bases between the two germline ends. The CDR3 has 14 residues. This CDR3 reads CASNDVGVNTEAFF. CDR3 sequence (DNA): TGTGCCAGTAACGACGTAGGGGTTAACACTGAAGCTTTCTTT. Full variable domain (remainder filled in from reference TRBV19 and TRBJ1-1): DGGITQSPKYLFRKEGQNVTLSCEQNLNHDAMYWYRQDPGQGLRLIYYSQIVNDFQKGDIAEGYSVSREKKESFPLTVTSAQKNPTAFYLCASNDVGVNTEAFFGQGTRLTVV.

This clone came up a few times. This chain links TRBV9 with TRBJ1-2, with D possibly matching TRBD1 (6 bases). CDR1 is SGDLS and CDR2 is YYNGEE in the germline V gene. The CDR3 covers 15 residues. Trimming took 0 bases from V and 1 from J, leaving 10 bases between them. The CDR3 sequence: CASSVDLGGNYGYTF. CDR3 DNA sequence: TGTGCCAGCAGCGTAGATTTAGGGGGTAACTATGGCTACACCTTC.

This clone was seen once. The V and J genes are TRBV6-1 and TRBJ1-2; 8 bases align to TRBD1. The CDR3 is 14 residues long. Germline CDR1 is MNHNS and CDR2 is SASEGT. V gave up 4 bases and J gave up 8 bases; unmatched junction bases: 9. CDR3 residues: CASSGPPGGEGYTF. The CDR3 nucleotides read TGTGCCAGCAGTGGACCCCCAGGGGGCGAGGGCTACACCTTC.

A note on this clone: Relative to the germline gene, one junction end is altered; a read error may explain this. CDR3 sequence: CASSQNRKNTQYF. CDR3 DNA: TGTGCCAGCAGCCAAAATCGCAAAAACACTCAGTACTTC. This sequence joins TRBV14 and TRBJ2-4; D ambiguous. The CDR3 sequence is 13 residues long. The V gene's germline CDR1 is SGHDN and CDR2 FVKESK.

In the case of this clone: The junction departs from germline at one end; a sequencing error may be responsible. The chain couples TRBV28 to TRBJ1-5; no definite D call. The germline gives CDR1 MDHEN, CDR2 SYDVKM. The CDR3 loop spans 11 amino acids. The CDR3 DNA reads TGTGCCGGCAGCCAAAATCAGCCCCAGCATTTT. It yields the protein CAGSQNQPQHF.

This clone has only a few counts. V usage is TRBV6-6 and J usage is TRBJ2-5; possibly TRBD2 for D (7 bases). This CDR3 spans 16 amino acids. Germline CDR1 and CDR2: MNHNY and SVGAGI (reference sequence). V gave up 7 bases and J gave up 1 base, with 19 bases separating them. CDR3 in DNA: TGTGCCAGCACCCCCTGGGGGGGGGCCCCCCAAGAGACCCAGTACTTC. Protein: CASTPWGGAPQETQYF.

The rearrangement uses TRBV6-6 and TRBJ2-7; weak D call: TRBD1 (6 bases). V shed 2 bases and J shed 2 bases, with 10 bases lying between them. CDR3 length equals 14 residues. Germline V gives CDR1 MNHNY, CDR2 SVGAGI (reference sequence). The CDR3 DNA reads TGTGCCAGCAGTTACGAACAGGGCCCCTACGAGCAGTACTTC. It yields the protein CASSYEQGPYEQYF.

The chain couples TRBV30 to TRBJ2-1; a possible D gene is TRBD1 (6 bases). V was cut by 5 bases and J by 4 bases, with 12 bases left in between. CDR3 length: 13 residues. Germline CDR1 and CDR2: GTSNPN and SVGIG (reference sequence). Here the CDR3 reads CAWGSRGYNEQFF. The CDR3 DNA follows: TGTGCCTGGGGGAGCAGGGGATACAATGAGCAGTTCTTC.

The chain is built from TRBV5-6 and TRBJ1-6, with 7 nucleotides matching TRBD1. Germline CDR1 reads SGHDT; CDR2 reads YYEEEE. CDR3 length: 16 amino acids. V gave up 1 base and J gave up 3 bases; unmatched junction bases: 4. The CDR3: CASSLSGQVYNSPLHF. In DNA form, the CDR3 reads TGTGCCAGCAGCTTGAGCGGACAGGTCTATAATTCACCCCTCCACTTT.

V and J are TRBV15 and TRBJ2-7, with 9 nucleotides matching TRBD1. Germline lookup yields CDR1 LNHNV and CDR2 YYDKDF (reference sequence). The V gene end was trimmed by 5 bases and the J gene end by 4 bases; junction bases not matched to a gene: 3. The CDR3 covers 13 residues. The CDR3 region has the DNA TGTGCCACCAGCGGGGACAGGGATTACGAGCAGTACTTC. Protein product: CATSGDRDYEQYF.

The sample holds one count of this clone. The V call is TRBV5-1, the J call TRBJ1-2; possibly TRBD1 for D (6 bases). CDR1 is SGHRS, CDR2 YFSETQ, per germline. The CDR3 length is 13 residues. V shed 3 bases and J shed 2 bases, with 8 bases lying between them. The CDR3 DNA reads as TGCGCCAGCAGCTCCGGACAGAACTATGGCTACACCTTC. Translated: CASSSGQNYGYTF. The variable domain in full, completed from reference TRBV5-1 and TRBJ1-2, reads KAGVTQTPRYLIKTRGQQVTLSCSPISGHRSVSWYQQTPGQGLQFLFEYFSETQRNKGNFPGRFSGRQFSNSRSEMNVSTLELGDSALYLCASSSGQNYGYTFGSGTRLTVV.

The CDR3 reads CASRALVASDRGYTF. As DNA, the CDR3 is TGTGCCAGCAGGGCCCTGGTTGCGTCGGACAGGGGCTACACCTTC. The rearrangement joins TRBV2 to TRBJ1-2; 7 nucleotides align to TRBD1. Germline CDR1 and CDR2: SNHLY and FYNNEI. The CDR3 consists of 15 residues. After removal of 6 bases from V and 8 bases from J, the junction contained 15 bases not matched to a gene. The whole variable domain, filled in from reference TRBV2 and TRBJ1-2, reads EPEVTQTPSHQVTQMGQEVILRCVPISNHLYFYWYRQILGQKVEFLVSFYNNEISEKSEIFDDQFSVERPDGSNFTLKIRSTKLEDSAMYFCASRALVASDRGYTFGSGTRLTVV.

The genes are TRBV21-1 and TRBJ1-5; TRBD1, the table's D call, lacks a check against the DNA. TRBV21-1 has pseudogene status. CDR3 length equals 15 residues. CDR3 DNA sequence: TGTGCCAGCAGTCCAGGGGGCCGGAGCAATCAGCCCCAGCATTTT. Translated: CASSPGGRSNQPQHF.

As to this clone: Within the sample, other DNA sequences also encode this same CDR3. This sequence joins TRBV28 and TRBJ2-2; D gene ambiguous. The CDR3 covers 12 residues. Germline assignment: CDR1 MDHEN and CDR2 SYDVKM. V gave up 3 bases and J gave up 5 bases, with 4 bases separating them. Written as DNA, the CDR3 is TGTGCCAGCAGTTTCGGGACCGGGGAGCTGTTTTTT. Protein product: CASSFGTGELFF.

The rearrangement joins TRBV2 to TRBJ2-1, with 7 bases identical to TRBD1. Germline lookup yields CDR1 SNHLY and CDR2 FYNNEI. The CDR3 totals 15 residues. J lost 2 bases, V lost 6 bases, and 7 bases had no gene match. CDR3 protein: CASRVTGSTYNEQFF. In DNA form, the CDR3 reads TGTGCCAGCAGGGTGACAGGGAGCACCTACAATGAGCAGTTCTTC.

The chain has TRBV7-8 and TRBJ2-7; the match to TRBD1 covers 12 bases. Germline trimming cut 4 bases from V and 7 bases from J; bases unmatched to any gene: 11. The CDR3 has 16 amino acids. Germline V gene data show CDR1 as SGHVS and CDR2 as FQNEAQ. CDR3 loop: CASSSGTGGSTREQYF. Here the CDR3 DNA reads TGTGCCAGCAGCTCCGGGACAGGGGGCTCGACGCGAGAGCAGTACTTC. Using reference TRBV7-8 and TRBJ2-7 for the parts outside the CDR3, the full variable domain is GAGVSQSPRYKVAKRGQDVALRCDPISGHVSLFWYQQALGQGPEFLTYFQNEAQLDKSGLPSDRFFAERPEGSVSTLKIQRTQQEDSAVYLCASSSGTGGSTREQYFGPGTRLTVT.

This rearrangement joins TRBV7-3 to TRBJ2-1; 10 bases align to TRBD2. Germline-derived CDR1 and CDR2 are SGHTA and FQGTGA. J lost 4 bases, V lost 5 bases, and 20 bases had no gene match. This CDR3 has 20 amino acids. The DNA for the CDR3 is TGTGCCAGCAGCCTACACCCCTTACGCTTAGCGGGGGGCGTGTACAATGAGCAGTTCTTC. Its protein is CASSLHPLRLAGGVYNEQFF.

The CDR3, as DNA: TGTGCCAGCAGTCGGCCGGGATTAGGGAACAATGAGCAGTTCTTC. Translated, it gives CASSRPGLGNNEQFF. This chain uses TRBV27 with TRBJ2-1, with D perhaps matching TRBD2 (5 bases). Germline CDR1 MNHEY, CDR2 SMNVEV (reference sequence). The CDR3 consists of 15 residues. Deletions cut 5 bases from V and 5 bases from J, with 16 bases between.

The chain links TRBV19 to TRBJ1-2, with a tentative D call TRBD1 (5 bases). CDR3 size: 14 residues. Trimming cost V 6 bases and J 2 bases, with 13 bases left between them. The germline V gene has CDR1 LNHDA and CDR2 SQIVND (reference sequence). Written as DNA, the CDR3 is TGTGCCAGTAGCATGCTACAGGCAAACTATGGCTACACCTTC. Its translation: CASSMLQANYGYTF.